Listed below are T cell receptor beta chains from one sample, sequenced in a study of regulatory T cells in long-lasting Graves disease. TCRdb ran MiXCR on the multiplex PCR reads and lists one entry per CDR3 protein. The sample carries 200,000 to 250,000 distinct CDR3 sequences, less than 20% recorded once. The data also belong to a second study, concerning T cells in Graves' hyperthyroidism and ophthalmopathy.

The input for sequencing was peripheral blood mononuclear cells (PBMCs), taken at new diagnosis, from a patient treated with antithyroid drugs. The source is a woman in her twenties or thirties with Graves disease. The CDR3 runs from the conserved cysteine through the conserved F or W. D genes are given only for firm matches. A clone size is listed for some rows: how often the clone was seen (once, few, many), or a class if it is expanded.

TRBV30	TRBJ2-3	.	.	CAWSRGVGADTQYF	TGTGCCTGGAGTCGGGGAGTGGGAGCAGATACGCAGTATTTT
TRBV28	TRBJ2-4	.	many	CASSLYQGRDIQYF	TGTGCCAGCAGTTTATACCAGGGTAGAGACATTCAGTACTTC
TRBV19	TRBJ2-7	.	many	CASSVTVSYEQYF	TGTGCCAGTAGTGTGACAGTGTCCTACGAGCAGTACTTC
TRBV27	TRBJ2-3	.	.	CASSLAVSSTDTQYF	TGTGCCAGCAGTTTAGCGGTATCTAGCACAGATACGCAGTATTTT
TRBV7-8	TRBJ2-5	TRBD1	many	CASSLNEGQGAWETQYF	TGTGCCAGCAGCTTAAATGAGGGACAGGGGGCGTGGGAGACCCAGTACTTC
TRBV30	TRBJ2-3	TRBD2	many	CAWRGAGSTDTQYF	TGTGCCTGGAGAGGAGCGGGGAGCACAGATACGCAGTATTTT
TRBV19	TRBJ1-2	.	many	CASTMDSLYGYTF	TGTGCCAGTACCATGGACAGCCTCTATGGCTACACCTTC
TRBV24-1	TRBJ2-7	TRBD1	many	CATSDHRTGGYEQYF	TGTGCCACCAGTGACCATCGGACAGGGGGCTACGAGCAGTACTTC
TRBV11-2	TRBJ2-5	.	many	CATRGYQETQYF	TGTGCCACTCGAGGGTACCAAGAGACCCAGTACTTC
TRBV27	TRBJ1-2	TRBD1	many	CASSLYPGGQYYGYTF	TGTGCCAGCAGTTTATATCCAGGGGGGCAGTACTATGGCTACACCTTC
TRBV5-1	TRBJ2-1	TRBD2	.	CASSLSPGLAGVNEQFF	TGCGCCAGCAGCTTATCCCCGGGACTAGCGGGAGTCAATGAGCAGTTCTTC
TRBV28	TRBJ2-4	.	.	CASRLYNEQYF	TGTGCCAGCAGACTATACAATGAGCAGTACTTC
TRBV28	TRBJ2-3	TRBD1	many	CASSPTGTGDTDTQYF	TGTGCCAGCAGCCCCACCGGGACAGGTGACACAGATACGCAGTATTTT
TRBV12-3/TRBV12-4	TRBJ2-1	TRBD1	many	CASSLRDRVYNEQFF	TGTGCCAGCAGTTTAAGGGACAGGGTTTACAATGAGCAGTTCTTC
TRBV7-3	TRBJ2-2	.	many	CASSLQGSGELFF	TGTGCCAGCAGCTTACAGGGATCCGGGGAGCTGTTTTTT
TRBV4-1	TRBJ2-7	TRBD1	many	CASSQGPGQGFYEQYF	TGCGCCAGCAGCCAAGGGCCGGGACAGGGGTTCTACGAGCAGTACTTC
TRBV19	TRBJ1-4	.	few	CASSIRGGVTNEKLFF	TGTGCCAGTAGTATACGAGGGGGTGTTACTAATGAAAAACTGTTTTTT
TRBV6-1	TRBJ1-4	.	many	CATHLQENEKLFF	TGTGCCACCCACCTACAGGAAAATGAAAAACTGTTTTTT
TRBV9	TRBJ2-7	.	many	CASSVETRASEQYF	TGTGCCAGCAGCGTAGAAACACGGGCGAGCGAGCAGTACTTC
TRBV27	TRBJ1-4	.	.	CASSLNGGATNEKLFF	TGTGCCAGCAGTTTGAACGGGGGGGCAACTAATGAAAAACTGTTTTTT
TRBV2	TRBJ2-2	.	many	CASSRRLVGTGELFF	TGTGCCAGCAGTCGCCGACTAGTGGGCACCGGGGAGCTGTTTTTT
TRBV12-3/TRBV12-4	TRBJ2-1	.	many	CASSLSTVNEQFF	TGTGCCAGCAGTTTGTCAACAGTCAATGAGCAGTTCTTC
TRBV12-3/TRBV12-4	TRBJ1-2	TRBD1	many	CASSSWTGDTYGYTF	TGTGCCAGCAGTTCCTGGACAGGGGACACTTATGGCTACACCTTC
TRBV5-1	TRBJ1-2	TRBD1	many	CASSLDGTARLGYGYTF	TGCGCCAGCAGCTTGGACGGGACAGCCCGGCTCGGCTATGGCTACACCTTC
TRBV20-1	TRBJ1-1	.	few	CSARDLGALSTEAFF	TGCAGTGCTAGAGATCTCGGGGCCTTGAGCACTGAAGCTTTCTTT
TRBV30	TRBJ1-1	.	many	CAWTRENTEAFF	TGTGCCTGGACGAGGGAAAACACTGAAGCTTTCTTT
TRBV5-5	TRBJ1-5	.	many	CASSPIGDLYQPQHF	TGTGCCAGCAGCCCTATAGGAGATCTCTATCAGCCCCAGCATTTT
TRBV20-1	TRBJ1-6	.	.	CSARDLGRDRYNSPLHF	TGCAGTGCTAGAGATTTGGGGCGGGACCGTTATAATTCACCCCTCCACTTT
TRBV19	TRBJ2-7	.	many	CASSMTRQSYEQYF	TGTGCCAGTAGTATGACTCGCCAGTCCTACGAGCAGTACTTC
TRBV5-1	TRBJ2-2	TRBD2	many	CASFPGGGIGAGELFF	TGCGCCAGCTTCCCCGGCGGGGGGATAGGCGCCGGGGAGCTGTTTTTT
TRBV6-2/TRBV6-3	TRBJ2-1	TRBD2	.	CASSLRGSGRIRNEQFF	TGTGCCAGCAGTTTGCGGGGTAGCGGGAGGATAAGGAATGAGCAGTTCTTC
TRBV6-2/TRBV6-3	TRBJ2-7	TRBD1	many	CASSPQGVGPYEQYF	TGTGCCAGCAGTCCCCAGGGGGTAGGCCCCTACGAGCAGTACTTC
TRBV30	TRBJ1-1	TRBD1	.	CAWKTGGLNNEAFF	TGTGCCTGGAAAACAGGGGGCTTGAACAATGAAGCTTTCTTT
TRBV9	TRBJ1-2	.	many	CASSVWWGAGGYTF	TGTGCCAGCAGCGTATGGTGGGGGGCGGGTGGCTACACCTTC
TRBV9	TRBJ2-7	TRBD1	many	CASSVKVGTGASEQYF	TGTGCCAGCAGCGTAAAAGTAGGGACAGGGGCTTCGGAGCAGTACTTC
TRBV28	TRBJ1-4	TRBD1	many	CASSRQGATNEKLFF	TGTGCCAGCAGTCGTCAGGGGGCTACTAATGAAAAACTGTTTTTT
TRBV4-1	TRBJ2-2	TRBD2	many	CASSHHLSGVNTGELFF	TGCGCCAGCAGCCACCACCTTAGCGGGGTTAACACCGGGGAGCTGTTTTTT
TRBV20-1	TRBJ1-2	.	many	CSARDSDRTYGYTF	TGCAGTGCTAGAGATTCTGACAGGACCTATGGCTACACCTTC
TRBV27	TRBJ2-1	.	.	CASSFWDANNEQFF	TGTGCCAGCAGTTTCTGGGATGCTAACAATGAGCAGTTCTTC
TRBV5-1	TRBJ2-7	.	many	CASSLGGTNSYEQYF	TGCGCCAGCAGCTTGGGCGGGACAAATTCCTACGAGCAGTACTTC
TRBV19	TRBJ2-5	.	few	CASSISGRGEETQYF	TGTGCCAGTAGTATATCTGGAAGGGGAGAGGAGACCCAGTACTTC
TRBV4-1	TRBJ2-1	TRBD1	.	CASSASAPGTGSYNEQFF	TGCGCCAGCAGCGCCTCAGCCCCCGGGACAGGCTCCTACAATGAGCAGTTCTTC
TRBV19	TRBJ1-1	.	many	CASRHTNMNTEAFF	TGTGCCAGTAGGCACACGAACATGAACACTGAAGCTTTCTTT
TRBV19	TRBJ1-2	.	.	CASSPPDGLYNYGYTF	TGTGCCAGTAGTCCCCCTGACGGCCTCTACAACTATGGCTACACCTTC
TRBV2	TRBJ1-1	TRBD1	.	CASSAPFTGGPDTEAFF	TGTGCCAGCAGTGCCCCCTTTACAGGGGGCCCGGACACTGAAGCTTTCTTT
TRBV28	TRBJ1-4	.	many	CASSSGVSFGKLFF	TGTGCCAGCAGTTCTGGGGTTTCCTTTGGAAAACTGTTTTTT
TRBV18	TRBJ1-4	.	many	CASSPSLEEKLFF	TGTGCCAGCTCACCATCGTTAGAAGAAAAACTGTTTTTT
TRBV28	TRBJ1-5	.	many	CASTGTGIQPQHF	TGTGCCAGCACCGGCACAGGGATTCAGCCCCAGCATTTT
TRBV28	TRBJ1-2	TRBD1	many	CASSSPGTGGGRYTF	TGTGCCAGCAGTTCTCCCGGGACAGGGGGCGGTCGGTACACCTTC
TRBV29-1	TRBJ1-6	.	few	CSVEDLPGTLHF	TGCAGCGTTGAAGATTTGCCCGGCACCCTCCACTTT
TRBV19	TRBJ2-1	TRBD2	many	CASSRHTSGRAEQFF	TGTGCCAGTAGTCGTCATACTAGCGGGAGGGCTGAGCAGTTCTTC
TRBV6-1	TRBJ2-1	.	many	CASRDLSFDEQFF	TGTGCCAGCAGGGACCTTTCTTTCGATGAGCAGTTCTTC
TRBV25-1	TRBJ2-1	TRBD1	.	CASSGDRGSYNEQFF	TGTGCCAGCAGCGGAGACAGGGGCTCCTACAATGAGCAGTTCTTC
TRBV5-1	TRBJ2-7	.	many	CASSWRVSGEQYF	TGCGCCAGCAGCTGGCGGGTAAGCGGCGAGCAGTACTTC
TRBV20-1	TRBJ1-2	.	many	CSASAGTAVYGYTF	TGCAGTGCCAGCGCCGGGACCGCCGTCTATGGCTACACCTTC
TRBV6-2/TRBV6-3	TRBJ2-3	.	many	CASSYRAGGTDTQYF	TGTGCCAGCAGTTACCGGGCAGGGGGCACAGATACGCAGTATTTT
TRBV12-3/TRBV12-4	TRBJ1-2	.	many	CASSLGGGYGYTF	TGTGCCAGCAGCCTGGGAGGGGGCTATGGCTACACCTTC